Described below is a single TCR beta chain sequence and its context. Only a few counts were recorded for this clonotype. What this receptor recognizes is not known. It has no much larger one-base neighbor in the sample; base qualities were not kept. This entry is derived from a study of T-cell memory formation after mild COVID-19 (dated by TCRdb to the early 2020s). For the wider study: Most TCR sequence clusters were specific to one of the two donors. Longitudinal TCRalpha and TCRbeta repertoire sequencing tracked T-cell clones expanding and contracting after mild COVID-19 in a couple of donors. Two young, previously healthy adult volunteers, one female and one male, were included in the cohort.

Here is what the overall study found, with its caveats: The study covered only two mild cases, and larger cohorts including severe cases with pre-infection samples were considered necessary. The detection of some responding clones in pre-infection memory suggests that pre-existing cross-reactive memory T cells joined the SARS-CoV-2 response. From day 15 to 85, contracting clones showed balanced CD4/CD8 phenotypes, whereas a second wave of clones that expanded from day 15 to 37 leaned towards CD4+. Contracting CD4+ clones were located mainly in the CM and EM memory subsets, whereas CD8+ clones were found to be enriched in EMRA. Whether the second-wave clones peaking on day 37 were SARS-CoV-2 specific was not confirmed.

The sample was run on an Illumina NovaSeq 6000. TCRalpha and TCRbeta cDNA libraries were constructed by 5'RACE with constant-segment primers, with sample barcodes and unique molecular identifiers being introduced. Trizol reagent was used to extract RNA from every sample. Amplification of the libraries took two PCR steps, and the second step added a second sample barcode plus Illumina TruSeq adapters. Sequencing of the libraries was done on an Illumina NovaSeq, producing 2 x 150 bp paired-end reads. On the authors' methods: With migec v1.2.7, reads were demultiplexed and then collapsed into UMI-guided consensus sequences. With mixcr v2.1.11, UMI consensuses were aligned to TRA and TRB V and J templates and assembled into clonotypes. A clonotype was counted as expanded or contracted only when both edgeR and NoisET called the clonotype significant, with the noise models trained on biological replicates. edgeR calls used a false discovery rate-adjusted p below 0.01 and a log2 fold-change threshold of 1. As an exploratory analysis of dynamics, max-normalized trajectories of the 1000 most abundant clonotypes were examined by PCA with hierarchical clustering. Each responding clone was given a CD4 or CD8 phenotype based on the CD4+ and CD8+ repertoires, which had been sequenced separately. TCRdb redid the processing of the public reads, applying fastp at Q25 and MiXCR, and retained in-frame beta chains. Rows merge per CDR3 protein into single entries with the most common DNA and genes. TCRdb's processing, not the authors' own work, is the source of the V and J calls. The table for this sample lists hundreds of thousands of distinct CDR3 sequences; about 20% of them were counted only once. About 8.2% of the sample lies in the top ten.

Ficoll-Paque density gradient centrifugation was used to isolate PBMCs. Trimming takes 4 bases off V and 0 bases off J; junction bases not matched to a gene: 3. Via the germline V gene, CDR1 is MGHRA and CDR2 YSYEKL. The CDR3 goes from the cysteine to the phenylalanine over 15 residues. Of all the DNA, just the CDR3 is kept, 45 bases in frame from base 1. The clonotype originates from an adult woman who had mild COVID-19 (a few samples of this study predate the infection). The sample titles of this study are shuffled in the database, so cell type and time point are left out; the donor was told from shared clones. The chain employs TRBV4-1 and TRBJ2-7; TRBD1 fits 10 bases in the junction. Sample: PBMCs or a T cell subset sorted from them (not recorded which). The CDR3 sequence is CASSPRQGASYEQYF. The nucleotide sequence reads as follows: TGCGCCAGCAGCCCGCGACAGGGGGCCTCCTACGAGCAGTACTTC.